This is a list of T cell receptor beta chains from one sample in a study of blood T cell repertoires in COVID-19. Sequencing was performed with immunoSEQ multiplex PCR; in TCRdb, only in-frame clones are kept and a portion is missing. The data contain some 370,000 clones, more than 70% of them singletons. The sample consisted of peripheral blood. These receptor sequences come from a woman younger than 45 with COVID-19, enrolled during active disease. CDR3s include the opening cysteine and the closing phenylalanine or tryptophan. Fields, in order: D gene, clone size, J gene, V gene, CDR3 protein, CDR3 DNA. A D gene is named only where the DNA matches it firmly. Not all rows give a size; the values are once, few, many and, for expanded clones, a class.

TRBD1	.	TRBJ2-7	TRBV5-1	CASSMGTGGLEQYF	TGCGCCAGCAGCATGGGGACAGGGGGTCTCGAGCAGTACTTC
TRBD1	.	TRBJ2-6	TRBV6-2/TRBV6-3	CASSYLGDSSSGANVLTF	TGTGCCAGCAGTTACCTCGGGGACAGTAGCTCTGGGGCCAACGTCCTGACTTTC
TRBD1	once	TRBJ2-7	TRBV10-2	CASSEQGALSYEQYF	TGCGCCAGCAGCGAACAGGGGGCGTTGAGCTACGAGCAGTACTTC
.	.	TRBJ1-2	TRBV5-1	CASSLTAGDYGYTF	TGCGCCAGCAGCTTAACGGCAGGCGACTATGGCTACACCTTC
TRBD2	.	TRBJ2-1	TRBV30	CAWSLGTSGGEQFF	TGTGCCTGGAGTCTTGGGACTAGCGGGGGTGAGCAGTTCTTC
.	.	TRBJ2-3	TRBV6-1	CASSETRRGADTQYF	TGTGCCAGCAGTGAAACGCGCAGGGGGGCGGATACGCAGTATTTT
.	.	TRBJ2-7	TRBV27	CASSLSGLHGEQYF	TGTGCCAGCAGTTTATCGGGCCTGCATGGTGAGCAGTACTTC
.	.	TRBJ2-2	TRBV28	CASSLRGTGELFF	TGTGCCAGCAGTTTACGGGGGACCGGGGAGCTGTTTTTT
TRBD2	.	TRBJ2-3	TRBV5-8	CASSFGLATDTQYF	TGTGCCAGCAGCTTTGGACTAGCCACAGATACGCAGTATTTT
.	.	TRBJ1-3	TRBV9	CASKRGNSGNTIYF	TGTGCCAGCAAGCGAGGGAACTCTGGAAACACCATATATTTT
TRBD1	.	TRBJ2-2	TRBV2	CASSEWDSTGELFF	TGTGCCAGCAGTGAGTGGGACAGCACCGGGGAGCTGTTTTTT
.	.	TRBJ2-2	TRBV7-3	CASSFTGTGELFF	TGTGCCAGCAGCTTCACAGGGACCGGGGAGCTGTTTTTT
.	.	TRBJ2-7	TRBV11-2	CASSLTSSYEQYF	TGTGCCAGCAGCTTGACTAGCTCCTACGAGCAGTACTTC
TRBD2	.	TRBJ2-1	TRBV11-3	CASSLDSTSGRTFF	TGTGCCAGCAGCTTAGATTCCACTAGCGGGAGGACGTTCTTC
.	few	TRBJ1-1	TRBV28	CASSLRQANTEAFF	TGTGCCAGCAGTTTAAGACAGGCGAACACTGAAGCTTTCTTT
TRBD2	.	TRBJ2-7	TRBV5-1	CASSFGSGSLGEQYF	TGCGCCAGCAGCTTCGGCAGCGGGAGTTTAGGGGAGCAGTACTTC
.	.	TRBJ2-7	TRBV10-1	CASSAGYPYEQYF	TGCGCCAGCAGTGCGGGATACCCCTACGAGCAGTACTTC
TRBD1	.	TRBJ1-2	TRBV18	CASSPRDRGWGYTF	TGTGCCAGCTCACCACGTGACAGGGGTTGGGGCTACACCTTC